A selection of T cell receptor beta chains follows, all from one sample in a study of response to subunit inactivated influenza vaccine. TCRdb processed the RT-PCR reads anew with MiXCR; each CDR3 protein has one entry. The sample lists 750,000 to 850,000 distinct CDR3 sequences; approximately 17% were seen once. The sequencing used PBMCs from blood, collected 4 to 6 days after vaccination. These receptors came from a man aged 50 to 59 who received an inactivated influenza vaccine. CDR3s include the opening cysteine and the closing phenylalanine or tryptophan. A D gene is named only where the DNA matches it firmly. Not every row has a clone size; where given, it reads once, few, many or a size class.

>TRBV5-1|TRBJ1-3|NA|NA
CASSSGGTADTIYF
TGCGCCAGCAGCTCCGGGGGGACGGCGGACACCATATATTTT
>TRBV20-1|TRBJ1-2|NA|few
CSARDPGTPEGYTF
TGCAGTGCTAGAGATCCCGGGACTCCCGAGGGCTACACCTTC
>TRBV20-1|TRBJ2-7|NA|few
CSGAGSSYEQYF
TGCAGTGGGGCAGGGAGCTCCTACGAGCAGTACTTC
>TRBV5-6|TRBJ2-2|NA|few
CASSFRAGELFF
TGTGCCAGCAGTTTTAGGGCTGGGGAGCTGTTTTTT
>TRBV12-3/TRBV12-4|TRBJ2-6|NA|NA
CASSFSSGSSGANVLTF
TGTGCCAGCAGTTTCAGTTCAGGCAGCTCTGGGGCCAACGTCCTGACTTTC
>TRBV11-1|TRBJ2-7|TRBD2|few
CASSLFAGLGFYEQYF
TGTGCCAGCAGCTTATTCGCTGGACTAGGGTTCTACGAGCAGTACTTC
>TRBV20-1|TRBJ2-5|NA|NA
CSARGVQETQYF
TGCAGTGCTAGAGGAGTCCAAGAGACCCAGTACTTC
>TRBV10-3|TRBJ2-7|NA|few
CAIISPGGEQYF
TGTGCCATCATTTCCCCTGGTGGCGAGCAGTACTTC
>TRBV4-2|TRBJ2-7|NA|NA
CASSPGTHCWQYF
TGTGCCAGCAGCCCCGGGACCCACTGCTGGCAGTACTTC
>TRBV7-2|TRBJ1-2|NA|few
CASSLKAEDYGYTF
TGTGCCAGCAGCTTAAAGGCAGAGGACTATGGCTACACCTTC
>TRBV4-2|TRBJ2-2|NA|few
CASSQGRAAGGELFF
TGTGCCAGCAGCCAGGGGCGAGCGGCCGGCGGGGAGCTGTTTTTT
>TRBV20-1|TRBJ2-1|TRBD2|few
CSARGGLAGLYNEQFF
TGCAGTGCTAGGGGGGGACTAGCGGGATTGTACAATGAGCAGTTCTTC
>TRBV10-3|TRBJ1-1|NA|NA
CAISEMGRAFF
TGTGCCATCAGTGAAATGGGACGAGCTTTCTTT
>TRBV12-3/TRBV12-4|TRBJ1-1|NA|many
CASIPGAKNTEAFF
TGTGCCAGCATTCCGGGGGCTAAGAACACTGAAGCTTTCTTT
>TRBV29-1|TRBJ1-1|NA|NA
CSVTAQGTEAFF
TGCAGCGTGACAGCTCAGGGGACTGAAGCTTTCTTT
>TRBV7-2|TRBJ2-7|NA|NA
CASRGTTEKKYEQYF
TGTGCCAGCAGGGGGACGACAGAGAAAAAATACGAGCAGTACTTC